The clone carrying this T cell receptor beta chain was detected a few times. The sample, roughly 9.1 milliliters of peripheral blood, was drawn from each donor. Trimming left V 2 bases short and J 1 base short, with 29 bases between. This CDR3 is built from 21 residues. Germline lookup yields CDR1 MNHEY and CDR2 SVGEGT. This entry belongs to a study of blood T cells in healthy people across ages. Combining a sample-barcoded 5' primer with a J-beta primer mix, a second PCR ran for about 6 to 12 cycles. Using its own MiXCR run on the 5' RACE reads, TCRdb lists one record per CDR3 protein. Of roughly 1,100,000 distinct CDR3 sequences listed, under 30% were seen once; the top ten hold about 0.69%. The sample also formed part of further work on T cells of mothers and their children. That source notes: Using roughly 1.5 ug per 15 ul, all extracted RNA underwent cDNA synthesis.

This TCR was recovered from a girl under 10 years old in good health. The sample consisted of blood. The V call is TRBV6-2 or TRBV6-3, the J call TRBJ1-1, with D possibly being TRBD1 (5 bases). The CDR3 nucleotides are TGTGCCAGCAGTTACCCGTCGAGAATTGGCGGCAGGGCAGTGAGGAACACTGAAGCTTTCTTT. It yields the protein CASSYPSRIGGRAVRNTEAFF.